Each of the 23 T cell receptor beta chains below was sequenced from the same sample in a study of blood T cell repertoires in COVID-19. Profiling relied on immunoSEQ multiplex PCR, and the TCRdb table lists in-frame clones only, not all of them. This sample yields 180,000 or so clones, of which approximately 90% are seen a single time; over 0.85% belongs to the top ten. Sequenced: peripheral blood. All receptors come from a man between 18 and 29 years old with acute or convalescent COVID-19.

The chain carries TRBV7-9 and TRBJ2-1, with TRBD1 identical over 9 bases. This CDR3 spans 14 amino acids. Germline V gives CDR1 SEHNR, CDR2 FQNEAQ (reference sequence). V trimming: 0 bases; J trimming: 6 bases; junction bases outside the gene matches: 0. CDR3 sequence reads: CASSLATGGNEQFF. CDR3 nucleotide sequence: TGTGCCAGCAGCTTAGCGACAGGGGGCAATGAGCAGTTCTTC. The full variable domain, its missing parts supplied by reference TRBV7-9 and TRBJ2-1, is DTGVSQNPRHKITKRGQNVTFRCDPISEHNRLYWYRQTLGQGPEFLTYFQNEAQLEKSRLLSDRFSAERPKGSFSTLEIQRTEQGDSAMYLCASSLATGGNEQFFGPGTRLTVL.

The chain combines TRBV18 with TRBJ2-2, with 8 nucleotides matching TRBD1. The germline CDR1 and CDR2 sequences are KGHSH and LQKENI. With V trimmed by 2 bases and J by 1 base, 6 bases remained unmatched. The CDR3 consists of 17 residues. Written as DNA, the CDR3 is TGTGCCAGCTCACCAGGCGTAGGACAGGGGAACACCGGGGAGCTGTTTTTT. Its translation is CASSPGVGQGNTGELFF.

This clone was detected only a few times. The chain combines TRBV19 with TRBJ1-3; unclear D gene. The CDR3 is 15 amino acids. V dropped 7 bases and J dropped 3 bases, with 16 bases sitting between them. Germline V gene lookup returns CDR1 LNHDA and CDR2 SQIVND (reference sequence). The CDR3 bases are TGTGCCAGTACCTTGACACTCGCGGGTGGAAACACCATATATTTT. Translation: CASTLTLAGGNTIYF.

Only one count was recorded for this clone. V is TRBV9 and J is TRBJ2-2, with 10 nucleotides matching TRBD1. Germline V gives CDR1 SGDLS, CDR2 YYNGEE. This CDR3 has 16 residues. Unmatched junction bases numbered 4, after V lost 2 bases and J lost 3 bases. The DNA of the CDR3 is TGTGCCAGCAGCGTCTACGGGACAGGGGACACCGGGGAGCTGTTTTTT. This sequence encodes CASSVYGTGDTGELFF.

The chain uses TRBV18 and TRBJ2-1; possible D gene TRBD1, 5 bases. The V gene's germline CDR1 is KGHSH and CDR2 LQKENI. V shed 5 bases and J shed 3 bases, with 11 bases lying between them. This CDR3 spans 14 amino acids. CDR3 amino acids: CASSTQGIYNEQFF. The DNA of the CDR3 is TGTGCCAGCTCAACTCAGGGAATCTACAATGAGCAGTTCTTC.

Here the CDR3 DNA reads TGTGCCAGCAGGAAGGGGTCCGTTGTGAACACTGAAGCTTTCTTT. It is translated as CASRKGSVVNTEAFF. The J gene is TRBJ1-1, the V gene TRBV2; a possible D gene is TRBD1 (5 bases). The CDR3 runs to 15 residues. Trimming pared 6 bases from V and 0 bases from J, leaving 14 bases between. The germline V gene encodes CDR1 SNHLY and CDR2 FYNNEI.

The genes are TRBV3-1 (or the pseudogene TRBV3-2) and TRBJ1-1, with TRBD1 as a possible D gene (6 bases). Looked up from germline, CDR1 is LGHDT and CDR2 is YNNKEL (reference sequence). Trimming took off 5 bases at V and 3 bases at J, with 13 bases between the two ends. The CDR3 sequence is 14 residues long. CDR3 region: CASSGWDTDTEAFF. In DNA form, the CDR3 reads TGTGCCAGCAGCGGCTGGGACACCGACACTGAAGCTTTCTTT.

The V call is TRBV6-5, the J call TRBJ1-6, with 7 bases fitting TRBD1. The CDR3 is made up of 14 amino acids. Per germline, CDR1 MNHEY and CDR2 SVGAGI. J lost 6 bases, V lost 8 bases, and 7 bases had no gene match. CDR3 nucleotides: TGTGCCAGCGCAAACAGGGGAGGTAATTCACCCCTCCACTTT. Translating gives CASANRGGNSPLHF.

As for this clone: Germline is not matched at one junction end, which may reflect a read error. V usage is TRBV18 and J usage is TRBJ1-1; D unresolved. The length of the CDR3 is 12 residues. CDR1 and CDR2 (germline): KGHSH, LQKENI. The DNA for the CDR3 is TGTGCCAGCTCACCCGCAGGATCGAATACCGTCTTT. As protein: CASSPAGSNTVF.

CDR3 region: CASSVGDYGYTF. DNA for the CDR3: TGTGCCAGCAGTGTAGGGGACTATGGCTACACCTTC. The chain uses TRBV25-1 and TRBJ1-2; tentatively, D is TRBD1 (5 bases). The CDR3 length is 12 residues. Germline V CDR1 and CDR2: MGHDK, SYGVNS. V was pared by 4 bases and J by 3 bases, with 6 bases between.

The chain joins TRBV12-5 to TRBJ2-7; 8 nucleotides match TRBD1. Germline lookup yields CDR1 LGHNT and CDR2 FRNRAP. The V and J ends lost 3 bases and 3 bases, in that order; junction bases with no gene match: 19. The CDR3 sequence is 19 residues long. Here the CDR3 DNA reads TGTGCTAGTGGTTTAATGGTGTGGGGCCGACCGGGACAGGACTACGAGCAGTACTTC. Protein product: CASGLMVWGRPGQDYEQYF.

This clone has only a few counts. The genes are TRBV5-1 and TRBJ2-1; 8 nucleotides agree with TRBD2. Per germline, CDR1 SGHRS and CDR2 YFSETQ. The CDR3 length is 14 residues. The junction had 5 bases not matched to a gene; V was cut back by 5 bases and J by 4 bases. The CDR3 DNA is TGCGCCAGCAGTGGCGGGGGGTTTTACAATGAGCAGTTCTTC. Translation: CASSGGGFYNEQFF. The entire variable domain, with the rest obtained from reference TRBV5-1 and TRBJ2-1, is as follows: KAGVTQTPRYLIKTRGQQVTLSCSPISGHRSVSWYQQTPGQGLQFLFEYFSETQRNKGNFPGRFSGRQFSNSRSEMNVSTLELGDSALYLCASSGGGFYNEQFFGPGTRLTVL.

The rearrangement joins TRBV3-1 (or the pseudogene TRBV3-2) to TRBJ1-3; D call uncertain. Trimming pared 6 bases from V and 2 bases from J, leaving 5 bases between. The CDR3 is 12 residues long. Germline CDR1 reads LGHDT; CDR2 reads YNNKEL (reference sequence). Here the CDR3 reads CASRGAGNTIYF. The CDR3 DNA reads as TGTGCCAGCAGAGGAGCTGGAAACACCATATATTTT.

This chain joins TRBV6-2 or TRBV6-3 and TRBJ2-5, with 8 bases that match TRBD1. V gave up 5 bases and J gave up 7 bases; unmatched junction bases: 9. The germline CDR1 and CDR2 sequences are MNHEY and SVGEGT. This CDR3 contains 14 residues. CDR3 in DNA: TGTGCCAGCAGTGATGACAGGGGAGACGGGACCCAGTACTTC. Amino acids: CASSDDRGDGTQYF.

This chain connects TRBV7-8 to TRBJ1-3, with unresolved D. The ends were cut back, 8 bases at V and 0 bases at J, with 26 bases in the middle. Germline values: CDR1 SGHVS, CDR2 FQNEAQ. This CDR3 region has 19 residues. CDR3 sequence reads: CASGTWIATTRASGNTIYF. CDR3 DNA sequence: TGTGCCAGCGGAACTTGGATAGCAACCACGAGGGCCTCTGGAAACACCATATATTTT.

The CDR3: CASSLLGGGHPYEQYF. CDR3 in DNA: TGTGCCAGCAGCTTACTTGGTGGGGGCCACCCCTACGAGCAGTACTTC. The V call is TRBV7-9, the J call TRBJ2-7, with a weak D call TRBD1 (6 bases). Germline V gene data show CDR1 as SEHNR and CDR2 as FQNEAQ (reference sequence). V was trimmed by 2 bases and J by 2 bases, leaving 16 bases between them. The CDR3 is 16 residues long.

V gene TRBV30 combines with J gene TRBJ1-2, with D possibly TRBD1 on 5 matching bases. CDR1 is GTSNPN, CDR2 SVGIG, per germline (reference sequence). CDR3 length: 15 residues. V gave up 0 bases and J gave up 8 bases, with 19 bases separating them. The CDR3 here is CAWSVDWGRSEGYTF. The DNA for the CDR3 is TGTGCCTGGAGTGTAGATTGGGGGAGGAGTGAGGGCTACACCTTC.

The V and J genes are TRBV21-1 and TRBJ1-5; no check of the table's D call, TRBD1, against the DNA was made. TRBV21-1 is reported as a pseudogene. This CDR3 is 13 amino acids long. CDR3 in amino acids: CAPRTGWDQPQHF. DNA of the CDR3: TGTGCCCCCAGGACAGGGTGGGATCAGCCCCAGCATTTT.

The chain has TRBV5-1 and TRBJ2-3, with 11 positions matching TRBD2. Germline loops: CDR1 SGHRS, CDR2 YFSETQ. CDR3 length: 18 amino acids. After removal of 4 bases from V and 2 bases from J, the junction contained 12 bases not matched to a gene. CDR3 sequence: CASSLTFGTSGLTDTQYF. CDR3 DNA: TGCGCCAGCAGCCTGACGTTCGGGACTAGCGGACTCACAGATACGCAGTATTTT.

The DNA of the CDR3 is TGCGCCAGCGGACAGGGGACGGCTGAAGCTTTCTTT. Its protein product is CASGQGTAEAFF. The chain employs TRBV10-2 and TRBJ1-1; 9 bases are a match to TRBD1. Trimming at V came to 8 bases and at J to 6 bases, leaving 4 bases not matched to a gene. The CDR3 has 12 amino acids. The germline gives CDR1 WSHSY, CDR2 SAAADI.

The V call is TRBV6-5, the J call TRBJ1-1, with 7 positions matching TRBD1. CDR1 and CDR2 from the germline V gene are MNHEY and SVGAGI. Trimming removed 5 bases from V and 6 bases from J; junction bases left unmatched: 9. This CDR3 is built from 14 residues. The CDR3 sequence is CASSTLDRDSEAFF. The DNA of the CDR3 is TGTGCCAGCAGTACACTAGACAGGGATTCTGAAGCTTTCTTT.

Only a few counts were recorded for this clone. This rearrangement joins TRBV5-1 to TRBJ2-5; 10 bases fit TRBD2. The germline V gene has CDR1 SGHRS and CDR2 YFSETQ. The CDR3 has 17 residues. V gave up 1 base and J gave up 7 bases; unmatched junction bases: 13. CDR3 residues: CASSLRSGGARTGTQYF. CDR3 DNA sequence: TGCGCCAGCAGCTTGAGAAGCGGGGGGGCTCGAACGGGGACCCAGTACTTC.

This CDR3 reads CASTLLGDNNSPLHF. In nucleotides, the CDR3 is TGTGCCAGCACCCTCCTGGGAGACAATAATTCACCCCTCCACTTT. The genes are TRBV2 and TRBJ1-6; D call uncertain. The CDR3 is 15 amino acids. In germline, CDR1 is SNHLY, CDR2 FYNNEI. Between the trimmed V and J ends, which lost 7 bases and 5 bases, there was a span of 15 bases.